The source of this T cell receptor (beta chain) is a study of early T cells in non-severe SARS-CoV-2 infection. About the study: Chains stayed unpaired after sequencing of bulk RNA from unsorted whole blood.

The TCR library protocol attached unique molecular identifiers to the individual cDNA molecules. TCRdb independently ran MiXCR on the 5' RACE reads; one entry per CDR3 protein. The data show 85,000 to 90,000 distinct CDR3 sequences, roughly 14% seen once. Concerning this clonotype itself: Its matching antigen is unknown.

This CDR3 spans 13 amino acids. Deletions cut 2 bases from V and 6 bases from J, with 10 bases between. Looked up from germline, CDR1 is SNHLY and CDR2 is FYNNEI. Study-wide results and caveats: VDJdb-based matching was biased toward anti-spike CD8 responses and missed private and CD4 specificities.

This clonotype was obtained from an adult who was a healthcare worker with PCR-confirmed SARS-CoV-2 infection or an uninfected control (not recorded which). The V gene is TRBV2, the J gene TRBJ1-1, with a tentative D call TRBD1 (6 bases). Input material: whole blood. The CDR3 DNA reads TGTGCCAGCAGTGAATATTGGGGGCCTGAAGCTTTCTTT. Translation gives CASSEYWGPEAFF.